This TCR beta chain was profiled in a study of OX40 agonist ivuxolimab in advanced cancers. The protocol was immunoSEQ multiplex PCR, while the TCRdb copy is restricted to in-frame clones and leaves out a portion. This sample has approximately 80,000 clones, with roughly 84% found just once. Germline CDR1 reads SGHRS; CDR2 reads YFSETQ. The V end was cut by 5 bases, the J end by 4 bases, with 13 bases between. The length of the CDR3 is 13 residues. The chain couples TRBV5-1 to TRBJ2-7; D unresolved. Sequencing was performed on CD4+ or CD8+ T cells sorted from blood, taken in a trial of the OX40 agonist ivuxolimab. This TCR was sampled from an adult with an advanced solid tumor such as melanoma, head and neck, liver or kidney cancer. In nucleotides, the CDR3 is TGCGCCAGCAGAGACGGATCCGCATACGAGCAGTACTTC. Translation gives CASRDGSAYEQYF.